This T cell receptor beta chain is drawn from a study of blood T cell repertoires in COVID-19. Study context: The samples span acute and convalescent COVID-19 from the United States, Italy and Spain.

V lost 6 bases, J lost 4 bases, and 18 bases lay in between. The germline gives CDR1 KGHSH, CDR2 LQKENI. The CDR3 sequence is 15 residues long. Study processing details: Reference gene primer amplification yielded estimated nucleated cell counts. Profiling relied on immunoSEQ multiplex PCR, and the TCRdb table lists in-frame clones only, not all of them. That table is the source of V, J and clone size, and D and trimming were worked out from the DNA. This sample has hundreds of thousands of clones; approximately 78% occur once, and the top ten carry 8% to 13%. Material: peripheral blood. The chain uses TRBV18 and TRBJ1-1; D is unresolved. The clonotype comes from a woman at least 80 years old with acute or convalescent COVID-19. The CDR3, as DNA: TGTGCCAGCTCCCTTAGCATAACGGAGGGCACTGAAGCTTTCTTT. It is translated as CASSLSITEGTEAFF.